A single sample gave rise to the 21 T cell receptor beta chains below, sequenced in a study of radiotherapy plus CTLA-4 blockade in lung cancer (dated by TCRdb to between 2018 and 2020). Preparation of the library involved the immunoSEQ multiplex PCR assay. TCRdb mirrors the immuneACCESS table, restricted to in-frame sequences. Some clones are absent from its copies; in checked studies, under half trace to an unresolved V gene, and the reason for the others is unknown. The sample contains 40,000 to 50,000 clones, approximately 78% of them found a single time. The ten top clones hold more than 3% of the sample. The source was peripheral blood, collected from a patient treated with radiotherapy plus ipilimumab. These receptors were obtained from a human donor with non-small cell lung cancer who had stable disease on radiotherapy plus ipilimumab.

V and J are TRBV18 and TRBJ1-2; 9 bases align to TRBD1. The CDR3 covers 13 residues. CDR1 KGHSH and CDR2 LQKENI come from the germline V gene. Germline trimming cut 4 bases from V and 6 bases from J; bases unmatched to any gene: 3. Written as DNA, the CDR3 is TGTGCCAGCTCACGGACAGGGGTGGATGGCTACACCTTC. Amino acid sequence: CASSRTGVDGYTF.

This chain uses TRBV27 with TRBJ2-3, with 9 bases aligning to TRBD1. Germline CDR1 is MNHEY and CDR2 is SMNVEV (reference sequence). Trimming cost V 3 bases and J 4 bases; bases outside gene matches: 5. This CDR3 region has 15 residues. The DNA for the CDR3 is TGTGCCAGCAGTTTTACAGGGGGCGACGCAGATACGCAGTATTTT. The encoded protein is CASSFTGGDADTQYF.

The rearrangement links TRBV19 to TRBJ2-3, with D possibly matching TRBD1 (5 bases). Germline V lookup: CDR1 LNHDA, CDR2 SQIVND (reference sequence). With 1 base removed from V and 6 bases from J, the gap between germline ends came to 11 bases. This CDR3 spans 14 amino acids. CDR3 sequence (DNA): TGTGCCAGTAGTATAGGACCAGGGTCGGATACGCAGTATTTT. It codes for CASSIGPGSDTQYF.

This clone was counted only a few times. V gene TRBV30 combines with J gene TRBJ1-1, with a possible D match to TRBD1 (6 bases). From germline, CDR1 is GTSNPN and CDR2 SVGIG (reference sequence). The CDR3 length is 14 residues. Trimming shortened V by 1 base and J by 1 base, and 10 bases separated the two germline ends. The CDR3 loop is CAWSEYRENTEAFF. CDR3 coding DNA: TGTGCCTGGAGTGAATACAGGGAGAACACTGAAGCTTTCTTT.

V is TRBV7-2 and J is TRBJ2-5; tentative D call: TRBD2 (6 bases). V gave up 5 bases and J gave up 5 bases, with 24 bases separating them. From germline, CDR1 is SGHTA and CDR2 FQGNSA. The CDR3 runs 17 residues. The CDR3: CASSPSFEGRESETQYF. For the CDR3, the DNA is TGTGCCAGCAGCCCCAGTTTTGAGGGCCGGGAGTCGGAGACCCAGTACTTC.

Turning to this clone: A junction end diverges from the germline sequence, so it may reflect a read error. This rearrangement joins TRBV15 to TRBJ2-1; 13 bases map to TRBD2. This CDR3 spans 13 amino acids. The germline V gene encodes CDR1 LNHNV and CDR2 YYDKDF (reference sequence). DNA for the CDR3: TGTGCCACCAGCAGTGGACTAGCGGGAGTGCCGCTCTTC. Translating gives CATSSGLAGVPLF.

This chain links TRBV28 with TRBJ2-5; 12 bases map to TRBD2. Trimming removed 6 bases from V and 4 bases from J; junction bases left unmatched: 6. The CDR3 is 15 residues long. Germline values: CDR1 MDHEN, CDR2 SYDVKM. CDR3 DNA sequence: TGTGCCAGCAGCCCTCTAGCGGGAGGGGGAGAGACCCAGTACTTC. Translated: CASSPLAGGGETQYF.

The J gene is TRBJ2-3, the V gene TRBV11-1, with TRBD2 identical over 12 bases. Losses at the gene ends were 5 bases for V and 6 bases for J; bases not matched to a gene: 12. Germline CDR1 is SGHAT and CDR2 is FQDESV (reference sequence). The CDR3 runs to 17 residues. CDR3: CASSGRLAGEHRDTQYF. Written as DNA, the CDR3 is TGTGCCAGCAGCGGTAGACTAGCGGGAGAGCACCGGGATACGCAGTATTTT. The full variable domain, its missing parts supplied by reference TRBV11-1 and TRBJ2-3, is EAEVAQSPRYKITEKSQAVAFWCDPISGHATLYWYRQILGQGPELLVQFQDESVVDDSQLPKDRFSAERLKGVDSTLKIQPAELGDSAMYLCASSGRLAGEHRDTQYFGPGTRLTVL.

Notes on this clone: The junction differs from germline at one of its ends, possibly a read error. The rearrangement joins TRBV7-2 to TRBJ2-7, with a weak D call TRBD1 (6 bases). The V gene's germline CDR1 is SGHTA and CDR2 FQGNSA. The CDR3 extends over 16 amino acids. CDR3 sequence reads: CASSLAGRTVSYEQYF. The CDR3 DNA reads as TGTGCCAGCAGCTTAGCAGGTCGGACAGTGTCCTATGAGCAGTACTTC.

This chain links TRBV19 with TRBJ1-5; no definite D call. Trimming left V 7 bases short and J 0 bases short, with 16 bases between. This CDR3 region has 16 residues. Germline lookup yields CDR1 LNHDA and CDR2 SQIVND (reference sequence). The CDR3 nucleotides read TGTGCCAGTACCGAACGAGGACTGCCTAGCAATCAGCCCCAGCATTTT. This sequence encodes CASTERGLPSNQPQHF.

This clone was seen once. The chain joins TRBV7-9 to TRBJ1-2; no clear D. The V end lost 3 bases, the J end lost 2 bases, and 7 bases lay between the germline ends. The germline V gene has CDR1 SEHNR and CDR2 FQNEAQ (reference sequence). This CDR3 comprises 13 residues. The CDR3 DNA sequence: TGTGCCAGCAGCTTCAACGGGAACTATGGCTACACCTTC. It specifies CASSFNGNYGYTF.

The gene calls are TRBV5-1 and TRBJ2-5; 10 positions match TRBD2. This CDR3 is 13 amino acids long. Germline CDR1 and CDR2: SGHRS and YFSETQ. With 9 bases clipped from V and 4 bases from J, the junction kept 6 bases outside the gene matches. The CDR3 nucleotides are TGCGCCACCAGGTTAGCGGGAGGAGAGACCCAGTACTTC. This sequence encodes CATRLAGGETQYF.

In this sample, this clone turned up a few times. The rearrangement links TRBV4-1 to TRBJ2-2, with TRBD2 matching over 12 bases. The V and J ends lost 4 bases and 3 bases, in that order; junction bases with no gene match: 6. CDR1 and CDR2 (germline): MGHRA, YSYEKL. This CDR3 is 17 amino acids long. The CDR3 region is CASSRRLAGGDTGELFF. The CDR3 coding sequence is TGCGCCAGCAGCCGCCGGCTAGCGGGAGGGGACACCGGGGAGCTGTTTTTT.

The chain couples TRBV30 to TRBJ1-6; D gene uncertain. Germline V CDR1 and CDR2: GTSNPN, SVGIG (reference sequence). The CDR3 extends over 13 amino acids. Trimming pared 5 bases from V and 10 bases from J, leaving 15 bases between. The CDR3 spells CAWGMPAGSPLHF. CDR3 DNA: TGTGCCTGGGGGATGCCTGCGGGCTCACCCCTCCACTTT. The complete variable domain, with remaining parts taken from reference TRBV30 and TRBJ1-6, reads SQTIHQWPATLVQPVGSPLSLECTVEGTSNPNLYWYRQAAGRGLQLLFYSVGIGQISSEVPQNLSASRPQDRQFILSSKKLLLSDSGFYLCAWGMPAGSPLHFGNGTRLTVT.

The V call is TRBV15, the J call TRBJ2-1; 8 bases agree with TRBD1. Unmatched junction bases numbered 3, after V lost 2 bases and J lost 0 bases. The CDR3 has 16 residues. Germline values: CDR1 LNHNV, CDR2 YYDKDF (reference sequence). The CDR3 DNA reads as TGTGCCACCAGCAGAAGGACAGGGAGCTCCTACAATGAGCAGTTCTTC. This codes for CATSRRTGSSYNEQFF.

V gene TRBV11-3 combines with J gene TRBJ2-2, with 8 bases lining up with TRBD2. Germline CDR1 SGHNT, CDR2 YENEEA. This CDR3 comprises 16 residues. V shed 5 bases, J shed 4 bases, and the junction held 9 bases outside the gene matches. The CDR3 reads CASSPEAGELTGELFF. In DNA form, the CDR3 reads TGTGCCAGCAGCCCGGAAGCGGGAGAGCTCACCGGGGAGCTGTTTTTT. Full variable domain (rest looked up from reference TRBV11-3 and TRBJ2-2): EAGVVQSPRYKIIEKKQPVAFWCNPISGHNTLYWYLQNLGQGPELLIRYENEEAVDDSQLPKDRFSAERLKGVDSTLKIQPAELGDSAVYLCASSPEAGELTGELFFGEGSRLTVL.

V usage is TRBV11-3 and J usage is TRBJ2-5; 8 nucleotides match TRBD2. Germline CDR1 is SGHNT and CDR2 is YENEEA. The CDR3 contains 14 residues. J gave up 5 bases and V 5 bases, and 7 bases lay outside the gene matches. The CDR3 loop is CASSPRAGDETQYF. CDR3 sequence (DNA): TGTGCCAGCAGCCCGAGAGCGGGAGATGAGACCCAGTACTTC.

The rearrangement uses TRBV27 and TRBJ2-5; D possibly corresponds to TRBD1 (6 bases). The length of the CDR3 is 13 residues. Germline CDR1 and CDR2: MNHEY and SMNVEV (reference sequence). Trimming shortened V by 1 base and J by 5 bases, and 8 bases separated the two germline ends. Here the CDR3 reads CASSLLGAETQYF. The CDR3 DNA reads TGTGCCAGCAGTTTATTGGGGGCTGAGACCCAGTACTTC.

CDR3 DNA: TGTGCCAGCAGCGTAGAGGGACAGGGGGCGGTAGAGACCCAGTACTTC. Translation gives CASSVEGQGAVETQYF. This chain joins TRBV9 and TRBJ2-5; 12 nucleotides match TRBD1. The V gene end was trimmed by 0 bases and the J gene end by 4 bases; junction bases not matched to a gene: 4. Germline V gene sequence: CDR1 SGDLS, CDR2 YYNGEE. The CDR3 is 16 residues long.

The V call is TRBV19, the J call TRBJ1-3; D might be TRBD1 (6 bases). Germline CDR1 is LNHDA and CDR2 is SQIVND (reference sequence). The CDR3 has 15 residues. V dropped 7 bases and J dropped 2 bases, with 15 bases sitting between them. The CDR3, as DNA: TGTGCCAGTAACCAAGTAGGGGGAGCTGGAAACACCATATATTTT. Protein product: CASNQVGGAGNTIYF.

V is TRBV14 and J is TRBJ2-5, with a possible D match to TRBD2 (6 bases). CDR3 length equals 12 residues. CDR1 and CDR2 from the germline V gene are SGHDN and FVKESK. V lost 4 bases, J lost 5 bases, and 8 bases lay in between. CDR3 sequence reads: CASSRGRETQYF. The DNA of the CDR3 is TGTGCCAGCAGCCGAGGGAGGGAGACCCAGTACTTC. Full variable domain (missing parts from reference TRBV14 and TRBJ2-5): EAGVTQFPSHSVIEKGQTVTLRCDPISGHDNLYWYRRVMGKEIKFLLHFVKESKQDESGMPNNRFLAERTGGTYSTLKVQPAELEDSGVYFCASSRGRETQYFGPGTRLLVL.